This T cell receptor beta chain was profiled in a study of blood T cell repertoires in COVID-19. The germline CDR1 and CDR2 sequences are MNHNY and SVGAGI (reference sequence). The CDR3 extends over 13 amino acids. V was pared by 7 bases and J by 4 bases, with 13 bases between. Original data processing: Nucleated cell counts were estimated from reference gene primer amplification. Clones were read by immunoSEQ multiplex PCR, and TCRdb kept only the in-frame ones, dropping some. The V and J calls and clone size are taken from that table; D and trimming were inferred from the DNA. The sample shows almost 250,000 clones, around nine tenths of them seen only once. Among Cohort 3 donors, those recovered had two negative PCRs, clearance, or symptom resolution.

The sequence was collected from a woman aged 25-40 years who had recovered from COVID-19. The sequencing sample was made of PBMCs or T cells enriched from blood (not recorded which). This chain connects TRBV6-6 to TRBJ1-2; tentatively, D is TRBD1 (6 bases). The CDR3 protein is CASIEQGPYGYTF. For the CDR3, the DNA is TGTGCCAGCATTGAACAGGGCCCCTATGGCTACACCTTC.